Sequencing of this TCR beta chain was carried out in a study of shared clonotypes between healthy human individuals. At the level of the study: A few men and two women, aged 18 to 49, were donors. A donor's plate count was three for CD4 naive and three for CD4 memory; CD8 naive had two and CD8 memory one. General study points: Naive CD4 clonotype sharing across several donors was around 5%.

Points on this clone: What it recognizes is unknown.

The CDR3 has 16 amino acids. Germline V gene data show CDR1 as ENHRY and CDR2 as SYGVKD. The V end was cut by 4 bases, the J end by 0 bases, with 14 bases between. An even split of each subset's genomic DNA across several immunoSEQ plates was performed. Some clones are missing from TCRdb's copy, which holds only in-frame ones; the method was immunoSEQ multiplex PCR. The sample includes around 700,000 clones, roughly 70% of them seen just once. The rearrangement uses TRBV10-3 and TRBJ2-3; D possibly corresponds to TRBD1 (6 bases). Sequences were obtained from memory CD4+ T cells sorted from blood. The subset: CD45RA-negative fraction. The sequence came from a woman aged 25 to 39 in good health. This chain's CDR3 is CAISVQGLTSTDTQYF. DNA of the CDR3: TGTGCCATCAGTGTGCAGGGGCTAACTAGCACAGATACGCAGTATTTT.